This entry concerns a single T cell receptor (beta chain). Its antigen is as yet unknown. These data originate in a study of shared clonotypes between healthy human individuals. Findings of the study overall: Larger estimated richness was generally seen in naive subsets than in memory subsets.

Trimming removed 7 bases from V and 5 bases from J, with 18 bases in between. The germline V gene has CDR1 SGHRS and CDR2 YFSETQ. The CDR3 consists of 14 residues. Deep was the level used in running the assay. TCRdb's table, derived via immunoSEQ multiplex PCR, lists solely in-frame clones and lacks some. The sample yields about 2.3 million clones, roughly 92% seen once. CD4+ cells yielded CD45RA+ naive and CD45RA-negative memory subsets. This chain connects TRBV5-1 to TRBJ2-5; D gene unclear. The sequence was collected from a man aged 18 to 29 in good health. Some clones in this sample may be carry-over from other donors' samples. The specimen sequenced was naive CD4+ T cells from PBMCs. Subset given: CD45RA+ positively selected. CDR3 in DNA: TGCGCCAGCCGCCCCCTCGCAGCAAGGGAGACCCAGTACTTC. Translated: CASRPLAARETQYF. The full variable domain, its missing parts supplied by reference TRBV5-1 and TRBJ2-5, is KAGVTQTPRYLIKTRGQQVTLSCSPISGHRSVSWYQQTPGQGLQFLFEYFSETQRNKGNFPGRFSGRQFSNSRSEMNVSTLELGDSALYLCASRPLAARETQYFGPGTRLLVL.